Sequencing of this TCR beta chain was carried out in a study of CD8+ T cells in alopecia areata. Extracted from the samples, RNA was reverse transcribed into cDNA to serve as the sequencing template. Measured with immunoSEQ multiplex PCR; TCRdb has only the in-frame clones, and not every one. The sample lists 110,000 to 150,000 clones, roughly 58% seen once, with about 38% in the top ten. Overall study results and limits: Scalp specimens additionally yield sequences from normal skin's resident alphabeta T cells.

This CDR3 spans 15 amino acids. CDR1 is MNHEY and CDR2 is SMNVEV in the germline V gene (reference sequence). Trimming at V came to 2 bases and at J to 2 bases, leaving 5 bases not matched to a gene. With regard to this clone: Its antigen is not identified.

Sequenced: CD8+ T cells sorted from blood. The chain has TRBV27 and TRBJ2-7, with TRBD1 matching over 8 bases. The sequence came from a human donor in good health. CDR3 DNA: TGTGCCAGCAGTTTAGGCGGACAGGGAGCCTACGAGCAGTACTTC. Its protein is CASSLGGQGAYEQYF.